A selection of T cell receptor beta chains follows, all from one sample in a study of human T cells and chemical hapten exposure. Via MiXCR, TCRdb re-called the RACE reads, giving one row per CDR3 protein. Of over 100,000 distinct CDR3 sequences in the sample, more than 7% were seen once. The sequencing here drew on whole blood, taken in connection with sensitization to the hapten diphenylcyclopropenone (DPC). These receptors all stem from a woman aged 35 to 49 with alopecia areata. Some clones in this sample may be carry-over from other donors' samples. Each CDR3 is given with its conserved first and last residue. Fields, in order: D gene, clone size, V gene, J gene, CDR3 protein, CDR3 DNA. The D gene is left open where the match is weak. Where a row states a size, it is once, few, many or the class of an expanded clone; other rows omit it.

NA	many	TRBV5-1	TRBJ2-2	CASSLDGTLNTGELFF	TGCGCCAGCAGCTTGGACGGGACTTTGAACACCGGGGAGCTGTTTTTT
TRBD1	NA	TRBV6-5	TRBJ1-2	CASSPGQGAFGGYTF	TGTGCCAGCAGTCCGGGACAGGGGGCGTTTGGAGGCTACACCTTC
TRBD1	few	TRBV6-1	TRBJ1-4	CASSDLSTGGISTNEKLFF	TGTGCCAGCAGTGACCTATCGACAGGGGGAATTTCAACTAATGAAAAACTGTTTTTT
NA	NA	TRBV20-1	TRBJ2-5	CSARGQETQYF	TGCAGTGCTAGGGGACAAGAGACCCAGTACTTC
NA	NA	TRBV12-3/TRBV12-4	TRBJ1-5	CASSLPGEPQHF	TGTGCCAGCAGCCTTCCGGGGGAGCCCCAGCATTTT
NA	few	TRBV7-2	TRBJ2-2	CASSVRSGGNTGELFF	TGTGCCAGCAGCGTACGTAGCGGAGGAAACACCGGGGAGCTGTTTTTT
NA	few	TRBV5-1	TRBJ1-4	CASSLDLPGRELFF	TGCGCCAGCAGCTTGGATCTGCCAGGACGGGAACTGTTTTTT
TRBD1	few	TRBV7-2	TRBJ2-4	CASSLLQGNIQYF	TGTGCCAGCAGCTTATTACAGGGGAACATTCAGTACTTC
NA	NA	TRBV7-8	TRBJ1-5	CACSLARGGRNQPQHF	TGTGCCTGCAGCTTAGCGCGCGGGGGTCGCAATCAGCCCCAGCATTTT
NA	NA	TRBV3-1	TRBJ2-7	CASSPPGLVSGGIDYEQYF	TGTGCCAGCAGCCCGCCGGGACTAGTTTCAGGGGGTATCGACTACGAGCAGTACTTC
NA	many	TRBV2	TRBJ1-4	CASANDPEEKLFF	TGTGCCAGCGCGAACGACCCGGAGGAAAAACTGTTTTTT
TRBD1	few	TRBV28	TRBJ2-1	CASAPGKGGPGSNEQFF	TGTGCCAGCGCCCCCGGGAAAGGGGGCCCTGGGAGCAATGAGCAGTTCTTC
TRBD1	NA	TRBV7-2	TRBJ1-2	CASSYPGQLNYGYTF	TGTGCCAGCAGCTATCCGGGACAGCTGAACTATGGCTACACCTTC
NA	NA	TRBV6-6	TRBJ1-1	CASSYSAGSNTEAFF	TGTGCCAGCAGTTACTCGGCGGGTTCGAACACTGAAGCTTTCTTT
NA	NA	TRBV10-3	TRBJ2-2	CAISRNQPRQAAGELFF	TGTGCCATCAGTCGTAATCAACCTAGACAGGCGGCCGGGGAGCTGTTTTTT
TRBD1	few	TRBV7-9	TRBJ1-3	CAGGARGNTIYF	TGTGCAGGAGGGGCCAGGGGGAACACCATATATTTT
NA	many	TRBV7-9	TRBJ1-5	CASSLTGTDQPQHF	TGTGCCAGCAGCTTAACCGGGACGGATCAGCCCCAGCATTTT
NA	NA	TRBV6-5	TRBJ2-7	CASSLLTTSYEQYF	TGTGCCAGCAGTTTGTTAACAACCTCCTACGAGCAGTACTTC
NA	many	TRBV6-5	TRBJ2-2	CASRRWTESTGELFF	TGTGCCAGCAGACGATGGACGGAGAGCACCGGGGAGCTGTTTTTT
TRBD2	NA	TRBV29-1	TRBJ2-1	CSAALSGTSFKQFF	TGCAGCGCCGCTCTTTCCGGGACTAGCTTCAAGCAGTTCTTC